The entry below gives a single TCR beta chain sequence along with its context. Its cognate antigen is unknown. This sample is drawn from a study of CD8+CD57+ T cells in acquired aplastic anemia. Study overall: An average of roughly 3 ug of DNA was obtained from sorted CD4+ and CD8+ cells. CD4+ cell libraries from healthy donors averaged around 11 million reads.

Notes on the study in general: The study identified roughly 29 CD8+ CDR3 sequences shared by patients and controls.

The CDR3 sequence is 13 residues long. Germline V lookup: CDR1 SQVTM, CDR2 ANQGSEA. Trimming removed 4 bases at V and 3 bases at J, with 10 bases between. Genomic DNA, serving as template, underwent TCR beta VDJ and CDR3 profiling. TCRdb processed the reads anew with MiXCR; each CDR3 protein has one entry. The sample lists roughly 63,000 distinct CDR3 sequences, approximately 54% occurring once. Sequenced sample: sorted CD4+, CD8+, or CD8+CD57+ T cells (not recorded which) from PBMCs. The chain joins TRBV29-1 to TRBJ2-1; D perhaps matches TRBD1 (6 bases). The sequence was collected from a human donor in good health, serving as a control. The CDR3 loop reads CSVAGDLYNEQFF. As DNA, the CDR3 is TGCAGCGTTGCAGGGGATCTCTACAATGAGCAGTTCTTC.